The present entry profiles one T cell receptor (beta chain) with its context. Its antigen is undetermined. The record originates from a study of T-cell memory formation after mild COVID-19. Study background: There were largely donor-specific TCR clusters.

General observations from the study: Some responding clones appeared in pre-infection memory, suggesting cross-reactive memory joined.

Via MiXCR, TCRdb re-called the 5' RACE reads, giving one row per CDR3 protein. The data contain approximately 490,000 distinct CDR3 sequences, roughly 20% of them singletons. The receptor's source is an adult woman who had mild COVID-19 (a few samples of this study predate the infection). Cell type and time point are not known. Specimen: PBMCs or a T cell subset sorted from them (not recorded which).

CDR3 in amino acids: CASTGSRERSYEQYF. In DNA, the CDR3 is TGTGCCAGCACCGGTTCCCGAGAGAGGTCCTACGAGCAGTACTTC. V gene TRBV6-6 combines with J gene TRBJ2-7; D is ambiguous. This CDR3 comprises 15 residues. Trimming pared 7 bases from V and 1 base from J, leaving 17 bases between. Germline V CDR1 and CDR2: MNHNY, SVGAGI (reference sequence).